Listed below are T cell receptor beta chains from one sample, sequenced in a study of shared clonotypes between healthy human individuals. The method was immunoSEQ multiplex PCR; TCRdb's version includes in-frame clones alone and lacks a portion of them. This sample has over 2 million clones, with approximately 90% found just once. Specimen: naive CD4+ T cells from PBMCs. The receptors were gathered from a man between 18 and 29 years old in good health. Some clones in this sample may be carry-over from other donors' samples. The CDR3 runs from the conserved cysteine through the conserved F or W. A D gene is named only where the DNA matches it firmly. Not every row has a clone size; where given, it reads once, few, many or a size class.

>-|TRBV19|-|TRBJ2-7
CASSPLTGIRTSDGEQYF
TGTGCCAGTAGCCCCCTTACAGGGATTAGGACGTCAGATGGCGAGCAGTACTTC
>once|TRBV5-1|-|TRBJ2-1
CASSLETIQPYNEQFF
TGCGCCAGCAGCTTGGAGACTATCCAACCCTACAATGAGCAGTTCTTC
>-|TRBV19|TRBD2|TRBJ2-7
CASSPRLAETAYEQYF
TGTGCCAGTAGTCCCCGACTAGCGGAAACCGCCTACGAGCAGTACTTC
>-|TRBV7-9|-|TRBJ2-3
CASSPRRERTGTDTQYF
TGTGCCAGCAGCCCCCGGAGGGAGCGGACTGGTACAGATACGCAGTATTTT
>-|TRBV18|-|TRBJ2-6
CASSPPQNSGANVLTF
TGTGCCAGCTCACCACCCCAGAACTCTGGGGCCAACGTCCTGACTTTC
>-|TRBV28|-|TRBJ1-2
CASSQDNGYTF
TGTGCCAGCAGCCAAGATAATGGCTACACCTTC
>-|TRBV28|TRBD1|TRBJ2-7
CASSRDSSYEQYF
TGTGCCAGCAGTAGGGACAGCTCCTACGAGCAGTACTTC
>-|TRBV7-4|-|TRBJ1-5
CASSLGTPSNQPQHF
TGTGCCAGCAGCTTGGGGACACCTAGCAATCAGCCCCAGCATTTT
>-|TRBV5-1|-|TRBJ2-3
CASSLRGRGTDTQYF
TGCGCCAGCAGCTTAAGGGGGAGGGGCACAGATACGCAGTATTTT
>-|TRBV28|TRBD1|TRBJ1-2
CASSAINQGARDGYTF
TGTGCCAGCAGCGCAATAAACCAGGGGGCGCGGGATGGCTACACCTTC
>-|TRBV7-2|-|TRBJ1-1
CASSPGVGSGEAFF
TGTGCCAGCAGCCCTGGGGTGGGGAGCGGTGAAGCTTTCTTT
>-|TRBV5-5|-|TRBJ2-1
CASSFPLDTPKEQFF
TGTGCCAGCAGCTTTCCGTTAGACACGCCCAAGGAGCAGTTCTTC
>-|TRBV30|-|TRBJ2-5
CAWSMAGRETQYF
TGTGCCTGGAGCATGGCGGGAAGGGAGACCCAGTACTTC
>-|TRBV28|-|TRBJ2-7
CASTRGGSYEQYF
TGTGCCAGCACCAGGGGAGGCTCCTACGAGCAGTACTTC
>-|TRBV6-6|TRBD1|TRBJ2-7
CASSSTGTGYEQYF
TGTGCCAGCAGTTCGACCGGGACAGGCTACGAGCAGTACTTC
>-|TRBV5-1|TRBD2|TRBJ2-3
CASSKGLAGSTDTQYF
TGCGCCAGCAGCAAAGGACTAGCGGGTAGCACAGATACGCAGTATTTT
>-|TRBV7-6|TRBD1|TRBJ2-7
CASSLRQGALYEQYF
TGTGCCAGCAGCTTACGGCAGGGGGCCCTCTACGAGCAGTACTTC
>-|TRBV6-6|TRBD1|TRBJ2-7
CASSPNRGRGYEQYF
TGTGCCAGCAGTCCCAACAGGGGGCGCGGGTACGAGCAGTACTTC
>-|TRBV6-5|TRBD2|TRBJ2-1
CASSAGTTEFF
TGTGCCAGCAGCGCTGGGACTACGGAGTTCTTC
>-|TRBV27|TRBD1|TRBJ1-5
CASSPRQGRKPQHF
TGTGCCAGCAGTCCCCGACAGGGACGGAAGCCCCAGCATTTT
>-|TRBV27|TRBD2|TRBJ2-2
CASSPFGLAGDTGELFF
TGTGCCAGCAGTCCCTTTGGGCTAGCGGGAGACACCGGGGAGCTGTTTTTT
>-|TRBV11-2|TRBD1|TRBJ2-7
CASSDRTGSYEQYF
TGTGCCAGCAGCGACCGGACAGGTTCCTACGAGCAGTACTTC
>-|TRBV9|-|TRBJ1-3
CASSVATHSGNTIYF
TGTGCCAGCAGCGTAGCGACTCATTCTGGAAACACCATATATTTT
>-|TRBV4-2|TRBD1|TRBJ2-7
CASSQLNGQGTDEQYF
TGTGCCAGCAGCCAACTTAACGGACAGGGAACTGACGAGCAGTACTTC
>-|TRBV10-3|-|TRBJ2-5
CAISRSPGPETQYF
TGTGCCATCAGTCGTTCGCCGGGTCCGGAGACCCAGTACTTC
>once|TRBV19|-|TRBJ1-5
CASSIGRMGNQPQHF
TGTGCCAGTAGTATCGGCAGGATGGGCAATCAGCCCCAGCATTTT
>-|TRBV30|-|TRBJ1-4
CAWRGDPTNEKLFF
TGTGCCTGGAGAGGGGACCCAACTAATGAAAAACTGTTTTTT
>once|TRBV19|TRBD2|TRBJ2-7
CASRLAGVHEQYF
TGTGCCAGTAGATTAGCGGGAGTTCACGAGCAGTACTTC
>-|TRBV9|-|TRBJ2-2
CASSVTRGISGELFF
TGTGCCAGCAGCGTAACCCGGGGCATCTCCGGGGAGCTGTTTTTT
>-|TRBV5-4|TRBD2|TRBJ2-7
CASSPGLAGDPYEQYF
TGTGCCAGCAGCCCGGGACTAGCGGGAGACCCCTACGAGCAGTACTTC